This T cell receptor beta chain was observed in a study of T cell changes during pregnancy in multiple sclerosis. Germline V lookup: CDR1 SGHRS, CDR2 YFSETQ. Trimming cost V 0 bases and J 3 bases, with 13 bases left between them. This CDR3 contains 15 residues. The method was immunoSEQ multiplex PCR; TCRdb's version includes in-frame clones alone and lacks a portion of them. The repertoire holds approximately 44,000 clones, with 80% to 95% as singletons. V usage is TRBV5-1 and J usage is TRBJ2-7, with a possible D match to TRBD1 (6 bases). Sequencing was performed on CD4+ T cells from peripheral blood mononuclear cells, taken in the third trimester of pregnancy. This sequence originates from a female donor with multiple sclerosis, enrolled in a pregnancy study. This chain's CDR3 is CASSLGPRQVYEQYF. The CDR3 DNA reads as TGCGCCAGCAGCTTGGGTCCAAGACAGGTCTACGAGCAGTACTTC.